This TCR beta chain was profiled in a study of blood T cell repertoires in COVID-19. Whole-study context: Whether acute or convalescent, the COVID-19 samples came from the United States, Italy and Spain. T cells, B-cell-depleted T cells, or PBMCs supplied cDNA or gDNA.

Original handling: Estimated nucleated cell counts came from reference gene primer amplification. TCRdb keeps only in-frame clones here, not all; method: immunoSEQ multiplex PCR. V, J and clone size are those of that table, while D and trimming were read from the DNA. The table includes approximately 230,000 clones, roughly 80% detected once. Losses at the gene ends were 3 bases for V and 4 bases for J; bases not matched to a gene: 13. This CDR3 comprises 18 residues. Looked up from germline, CDR1 is SGHAT and CDR2 is FQNNGV. This receptor was taken from a woman older than 75 with active or convalescent COVID-19. The specimen sequenced was peripheral blood. The V call is TRBV11-2, the J call TRBJ2-1; TRBD1 matches 9 bases. The CDR3 nucleotides read TGTGCCAGCAGCTTGCATAAAAGGACAGGGGACGGATACAATGAGCAGTTCTTC. It translates to CASSLHKRTGDGYNEQFF.